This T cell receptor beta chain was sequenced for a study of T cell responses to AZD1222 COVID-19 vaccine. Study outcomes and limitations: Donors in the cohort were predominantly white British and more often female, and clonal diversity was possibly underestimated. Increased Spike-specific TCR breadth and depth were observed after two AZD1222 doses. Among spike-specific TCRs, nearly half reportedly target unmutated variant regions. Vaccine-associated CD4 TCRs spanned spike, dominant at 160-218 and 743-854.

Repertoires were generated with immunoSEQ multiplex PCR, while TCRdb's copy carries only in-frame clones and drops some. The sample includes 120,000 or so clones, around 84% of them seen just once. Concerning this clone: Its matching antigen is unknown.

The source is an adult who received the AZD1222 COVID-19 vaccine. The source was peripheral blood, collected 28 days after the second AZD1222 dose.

CDR3 bases: TGTGCCAGTAGTATACGAGGGTTTGGCACCGGGGAGCTGTTTTTT. Its translation: CASSIRGFGTGELFF. The chain employs TRBV19 and TRBJ2-2; D perhaps matches TRBD2 (5 bases). Germline CDR1 reads LNHDA; CDR2 reads SQIVND (reference sequence). The CDR3 loop spans 15 amino acids. V was shortened by 2 bases and J by 4 bases, with 11 bases between the two germline ends.